This T cell receptor (beta chain) was obtained from a study of T cell changes during pregnancy in multiple sclerosis (dated by TCRdb to the late 2010s). A note on the overall study: Changes in the T cell repertoire over the course of pregnancy were examined in this study in women with multiple sclerosis.

Libraries were constructed by the immunoSEQ multiplex PCR assay. Drawn from immuneACCESS, this table holds only the in-frame rearrangements with V and J called that TCRdb kept. Clones are partly lost; checked studies trace under half to an unresolved V gene and leave the rest unexplained. This sample lists 45,000 to 50,000 clones; roughly 92% were detected once. 0.3% to 0.45% of the sample is taken by the ten largest. Details on this clone: This clone's antigen is unknown. It has no much larger one-base neighbor in the sample; base qualities were not kept.

The TCR comes from a female donor in good health, enrolled as a control in a pregnancy study. This specimen consisted of CD4+ T cells from peripheral blood mononuclear cells, obtained in the second trimester of pregnancy.

The DNA sequence is TGTGCCAGCAGCGGGACAGGGAGTGAGACCCAGTACTTC. This yields the protein CASSGTGSETQYF. The V gene is TRBV7-2 and the J gene is TRBJ2-5, and 9 junction bases match TRBD1. The cysteine opens and the phenylalanine closes a CDR3 of 13 amino acids. This entry keeps only the CDR3 DNA: 39 bases, framed from base 1. CDR1 SGHTA and CDR2 FQGNSA were looked up in the germline V gene. The germline V end is reduced by 5 bases and the J end by 5 bases; junction bases left unmatched: 3.